This T cell receptor (beta chain) derives from a study of CD4 T cells in relation to SARS-CoV-2 and coronaviruses. Overall study context: After roughly 11 days of antigen culture, PBMC TCR beta CDR3s were sequenced. Controls used an HIV-1 Nef peptide pool or no peptide.

On this clone itself: As yet, its antigen is unknown.

CDR1 is LGHNA and CDR2 is YSLEER in the germline V gene. CDR3 length: 14 amino acids. V lost 3 bases, J lost 4 bases, and 2 bases stayed unmatched. CD4+ T cells from unexposed donors were obtained before the COVID-19 pandemic (2011-2018). Isolation of CD4+ T cells took place after less than 13 days in culture. Unexposed-donor CD4+ T cells were probed with SARS-CoV-2 S/N and four cold-coronavirus spikes, cells permitting. Study-wide points: About 65% of donors had memory CD4+ clonotypes crossrecognizing SARS-CoV-2 and common cold coronavirus spike.

TCRdb keeps only in-frame clones here, not all; method: immunoSEQ multiplex PCR. In the table there are 25,000 to 30,000 clones, 60% to 85% of which are singletons. Sequencing used CD4+ T cells from PBMCs, cultured in vitro. The chain has TRBV4-3 and TRBJ2-4, with 8 bases that match TRBD1. The origin of this receptor is a human donor in good health. Written as DNA, the CDR3 is TGCGCCAGCAGCCAGCAGGGGGCGAAAAACATTCAGTACTTC. It yields the protein CASSQQGAKNIQYF.